These 25 T cell receptor beta chains share one sample of origin, sequenced in a study of T cell responses to AZD1222 COVID-19 vaccine. Here immunoSEQ multiplex PCR was the method, and the copy in TCRdb shows in-frame clones only, minus some. The repertoire holds about 160,000 clones, with less than 95% as singletons. The sequencing used peripheral blood, collected on day 0 of AZD1222 vaccination. Every receptor here comes from an adult in good health.

The V gene is TRBV4-1, the J gene TRBJ1-6; a weak D match, TRBD1 (6 bases). V was clipped by 5 bases and J by 6 bases, with 17 bases between them. CDR3 length equals 16 residues. Germline values: CDR1 MGHRA, CDR2 YSYEKL. This CDR3 reads CASSSDRTAINSPLHF. The DNA of the CDR3 is TGCGCCAGCAGCTCTGACAGGACGGCCATTAATTCACCCCTCCACTTT.

The V call is TRBV3-1 (or the pseudogene TRBV3-2), the J call TRBJ2-1; the D gene is possibly TRBD1 (6 bases). Germline CDR1 and CDR2: LGHDT and YNNKEL (reference sequence). V was clipped by 5 bases and J by 3 bases, with 11 bases between them. The CDR3 covers 14 residues. CDR3 in DNA: TGTGCCAGCAGCGCCGGGACAAGCTACAATGAGCAGTTCTTC. This gives the protein CASSAGTSYNEQFF.

The genes are TRBV19 and TRBJ2-7; D may be TRBD2 (6 bases). V was shortened by 4 bases and J by 1 base, with 11 bases between the two germline ends. CDR1 is LNHDA and CDR2 is SQIVND in the germline V gene (reference sequence). The CDR3 totals 14 residues. The CDR3, as DNA: TGTGCCAGTAGTAGAGGCGGGATATCCTACGAGCAGTACTTC. It yields the protein CASSRGGISYEQYF. The variable domain in full, completed from reference TRBV19 and TRBJ2-7, reads DGGITQSPKYLFRKEGQNVTLSCEQNLNHDAMYWYRQDPGQGLRLIYYSQIVNDFQKGDIAEGYSVSREKKESFPLTVTSAQKNPTAFYLCASSRGGISYEQYFGPGTRLTVT.

The CDR3 loop reads CASSLPPLQAGTSTDTQYF. The CDR3 DNA reads TGTGCCAGCAGTTTACCTCCACTTCAAGCGGGGACTAGCACAGATACGCAGTATTTT. This chain links TRBV28 with TRBJ2-3; 7 bases agree with TRBD2. The CDR3 length is 19 residues. Germline CDR1 and CDR2: MDHEN and SYDVKM. V lost 2 bases to trimming and J lost 0 bases; unmatched junction nucleotides: 14.

This clone was observed a few times. The sample carries other DNA sequences with the same CDR3. The V call is TRBV19, the J call TRBJ2-2, with D uncertain. Trimming removed 2 bases from V and 4 bases from J, with 5 bases in between. This CDR3 contains 13 residues. Germline V gene data show CDR1 as LNHDA and CDR2 as SQIVND (reference sequence). CDR3 sequence reads: CASSISGTGELFF. The DNA for the CDR3 is TGTGCCAGTAGTATAAGTGGCACCGGGGAGCTGTTTTTT.

The rearrangement uses TRBV6-2 or TRBV6-3 and TRBJ2-5, with TRBD2 matching over 7 bases. Germline loops: CDR1 MNHEY, CDR2 SVGEGT. This CDR3 spans 16 amino acids. The V gene end was trimmed by 2 bases and the J gene end by 0 bases; junction bases not matched to a gene: 6. CDR3 region: CASSYNPGTNQETQYF. The CDR3 DNA follows: TGTGCCAGCAGTTACAACCCAGGGACTAACCAAGAGACCCAGTACTTC.

The chain has TRBV7-9 and TRBJ1-4; the D is unclear. Trimming stripped 3 bases from V and 8 bases from J, with 16 bases between. The germline gives CDR1 SEHNR, CDR2 FQNEAQ (reference sequence). CDR3 length equals 15 residues. The CDR3 region has the DNA TGTGCCAGCAGCTTCGGCGGTACGTACGAAGAAAAACTGTTTTTT. As protein: CASSFGGTYEEKLFF.

The rearrangement uses TRBV29-1 and TRBJ2-7; 8 positions match TRBD1. The ends lost 2 bases at V and 4 bases at J; junction bases unmatched: 7. CDR1 is SQVTM and CDR2 is ANQGSEA in the germline V gene. The CDR3 loop spans 14 amino acids. As DNA, the CDR3 is TGCAGCGTTGAACTTCAGGGGGCAGGTTACGAGCAGTACTTC. This gives the protein CSVELQGAGYEQYF.

The J gene is TRBJ2-7, the V gene TRBV27; D perhaps matches TRBD1 (6 bases). V was cut by 8 bases and J by 4 bases, with 15 bases left in between. Germline CDR1 is MNHEY and CDR2 is SMNVEV (reference sequence). The CDR3 has 13 residues. The chain's CDR3 is CASFRGVPYEQYF. CDR3 DNA: TGTGCCAGCTTCAGGGGCGTCCCTTACGAGCAGTACTTC.

The V gene is TRBV7-2, the J gene TRBJ1-5, with D possibly being TRBD1 (6 bases). The ends were cut back, 4 bases at V and 6 bases at J, with 10 bases in the middle. Germline-derived CDR1 and CDR2 are SGHTA and FQGNSA. The CDR3 spans 13 residues. Written as DNA, the CDR3 is TGTGCCAGCAGCTCTCGGGGGCGTCAGCCCCAGCATTTT. Its protein product is CASSSRGRQPQHF.

The CDR3 nucleotides read TGTGCCAGTAGTCTTAACCCAGCGGGGAATCAGCCCCAGCATTTT. Its protein is CASSLNPAGNQPQHF. This chain links TRBV19 with TRBJ1-5; D unresolved. The V gene lost 5 bases and the J gene lost 4 bases, with 15 bases spanning the gap. Germline-derived CDR1 and CDR2 are LNHDA and SQIVND (reference sequence). There are 15 residues in the CDR3.

The table lists this clone with many counts. This chain links TRBV5-8 with TRBJ1-5, with 7 nucleotides matching TRBD1. CDR3 size: 13 residues. V lost 4 bases and J lost 6; bases outside the gene matches: 4. Germline loops: CDR1 SGHTS, CDR2 YDEGEE. CDR3 DNA sequence: TGTGCCAGCAGCCCCTACAGGGGTCAGCCCCAGCATTTT. Its protein product is CASSPYRGQPQHF.

The genes are TRBV27 and TRBJ2-7; maybe TRBD1 (6 bases). The ends were cut back, 3 bases at V and 0 bases at J, with 12 bases in the middle. CDR1 is MNHEY and CDR2 is SMNVEV in the germline V gene (reference sequence). This CDR3 has 15 amino acids. DNA for the CDR3: TGTGCCAGCAGTTTTCAAACAGGGCCCTCCTACGAGCAGTACTTC. It codes for CASSFQTGPSYEQYF.

This chain connects TRBV19 to TRBJ2-7; 11 bases map to TRBD1. Germline V gene lookup returns CDR1 LNHDA and CDR2 SQIVND (reference sequence). This CDR3 comprises 16 residues. Germline trimming cut 3 bases from V and 2 bases from J; bases unmatched to any gene: 6. The CDR3 DNA sequence: TGTGCCAGTAGTATGGTAGGGACAGGGGGAACCTACGAGCAGTACTTC. Residues: CASSMVGTGGTYEQYF.

The chain recombines TRBV11-3 with TRBJ2-7; D gene ambiguous. Trimming took off 5 bases at V and 4 bases at J, with 15 bases between the two ends. Germline CDR1 and CDR2: SGHNT and YENEEA. This CDR3 contains 14 residues. DNA of the CDR3: TGTGCCAGCAGCCGACCCACATATTTGTACGAGCAGTACTTC. Protein: CASSRPTYLYEQYF.

The CDR3 sequence is CASSPPGQGRYTQYF. The CDR3 nucleotides are TGTGCCAGCAGCCCCCCGGGACAGGGGCGTTATACGCAGTATTTT. The J gene is TRBJ2-3, the V gene TRBV13, with 10 bases that match TRBD1. Germline values: CDR1 PRHDT, CDR2 FYEKMQ (reference sequence). V dropped 5 bases and J dropped 7; count of bases not matched to a gene: 9. The CDR3 spans 15 residues.

The V call is TRBV27, the J call TRBJ2-5, with 10 bases that match TRBD2. Germline values: CDR1 MNHEY, CDR2 SMNVEV (reference sequence). The CDR3 has 18 amino acids. Trimming took 3 bases from V and 6 from J; bases not matched to a gene: 16. CDR3 sequence (DNA): TGTGCCAGCAGTTTGGGTCTAGCGGGGGAAAAAGGGGGAAAGACCCAGTACTTC. As protein: CASSLGLAGEKGGKTQYF.

The chain uses TRBV29-1 and TRBJ1-6; D is undetermined. Between the trimmed V and J ends, which lost 7 bases and 9 bases, there was a span of 13 bases. CDR3 length equals 12 residues. Germline V gene lookup returns CDR1 SQVTM and CDR2 ANQGSEA. The CDR3 region is CSASAPGSPLHF. The CDR3 DNA follows: TGCAGCGCATCGGCACCGGGTTCACCCCTCCACTTT.

The CDR3 region has the DNA TGTGCCGCTAAATCCGGGACACAAGGCAAGCCCCAGCATTTT. Translated, it gives CAAKSGTQGKPQHF. The genes are TRBV28 and TRBJ1-5, with a tentative D call TRBD1 (6 bases). The V gene lost 11 bases and the J gene lost 8 bases, with 22 bases spanning the gap. The CDR3 runs 14 residues. CDR1 and CDR2 from the germline V gene are MDHEN and SYDVKM.

The chain recombines TRBV3-1 (or the pseudogene TRBV3-2) with TRBJ1-3; TRBD1 matches 8 bases. The CDR3 is 15 residues long. Germline-derived CDR1 and CDR2 are LGHDT and YNNKEL (reference sequence). J gave up 8 bases and V 6 bases, and 12 bases lay outside the gene matches. The CDR3 nucleotides read TGTGCCAGCAGACCCAACAGGGGGGGTAGACACACCATATATTTT. It translates to CASRPNRGGRHTIYF.

The chain employs TRBV28 and TRBJ2-7; TRBD1 aligns across 7 bases. The CDR3 extends over 12 amino acids. CDR1 and CDR2 (germline): MDHEN, SYDVKM. V dropped 8 bases and J dropped 6; count of bases not matched to a gene: 7. CDR3 nucleotides: TGTGCCAGCTCCATAAGGGGGCTCGAGCAGTACTTC. This sequence encodes CASSIRGLEQYF.

This sequence joins TRBV27 and TRBJ2-3; D tentatively fits TRBD1 or TRBD2 (5 bases each). V was clipped by 2 bases and J by 3 bases, with 15 bases between them. Germline CDR1 and CDR2: MNHEY and SMNVEV (reference sequence). The CDR3 runs to 16 residues. The CDR3 DNA follows: TGTGCCAGCAGTTTAGGGACCGTTGGACCGACAGATACGCAGTATTTT. As protein: CASSLGTVGPTDTQYF.

This clone was seen just once. The V call is TRBV5-1, the J call TRBJ2-1, with D possibly TRBD2 on 5 matching bases. CDR3 length equals 13 residues. The V and J ends lost 1 base and 8 bases respectively, with 10 bases between them. The germline gives CDR1 SGHRS, CDR2 YFSETQ. The CDR3 bases are TGCGCCAGCAGCTTGAGGGAGAACGATGAGCAGTTCTTC. It codes for CASSLRENDEQFF.

The chain links TRBV11-2 to TRBJ2-7, with D possibly being TRBD2 (7 bases). The germline V gene has CDR1 SGHAT and CDR2 FQNNGV. The CDR3 is made up of 14 amino acids. Trimming cost V 1 base and J 7 bases, with 14 bases left between them. The CDR3 DNA reads as TGTGCCAGCAGCTTAGTGGAGGGGAGGGGGGAGCAGTACTTC. Translating it yields CASSLVEGRGEQYF.

The V call is TRBV6-2 or TRBV6-3, the J call TRBJ2-7; TRBD1 aligns across 7 bases. The V segment lost 3 bases and the J segment 2 bases; nucleotides outside the gene matches: 13. The CDR3 sequence is 17 residues long. The germline gives CDR1 MNHEY, CDR2 SVGEGT. The CDR3 sequence is CASSYSDPPDRAYEQYF. The CDR3 DNA reads as TGTGCCAGCAGTTATTCCGACCCCCCCGACAGGGCCTACGAGCAGTACTTC.